This entry describes one TCR beta chain. Its target is unknown. This entry comes from a study of human T cells and chemical hapten exposure. On the study more broadly: The study enrolled mostly female patients with alopecia areata, totalis or universalis.

Time point denoted: pre-sensitization, week 0. Treatment: therapeutic diphenylcyclopropenone sensitization with weekly scalp DPC. Trimming took off 6 bases at V and 2 bases at J, with 10 bases between the two ends. Germline loops: CDR1 SEHNR, CDR2 FQNEAQ (reference sequence). The length of the CDR3 is 13 residues. Individual cDNA molecules (in the library) carried attached unique molecular identifiers. MiXCR, applied by TCRdb to the RACE reads, yields one record per CDR3 protein. The repertoire consists of approximately 400,000 distinct CDR3 sequences, with approximately 5.1% occurring once and the leading ten covering 2.6%. Regarding the study as a whole: Donors, who had alopecia, may show an immune response that differs from healthy people's. After DPC sensitization, TCRs above 1 in 1000 frequency showed no change.

The TCR comes from a woman aged 45 to 65 with alopecia areata. Some clones in this sample may be carry-over from other donors' samples. The source material was whole blood, sampled in connection with sensitization to the hapten diphenylcyclopropenone (DPC). The chain joins TRBV7-9 to TRBJ2-5; D is possibly TRBD2 (5 bases). The CDR3 nucleotides read TGTGCCAGCAGTTGGACTTCTCAAGAGACCCAGTACTTC. This gives the protein CASSWTSQETQYF. Looking up the rest from reference TRBV7-9 and TRBJ2-5 gives the full variable domain: DTGVSQNPRHKITKRGQNVTFRCDPISEHNRLYWYRQTLGQGPEFLTYFQNEAQLEKSRLLSDRFSAERPKGSFSTLEIQRTEQGDSAMYLCASSWTSQETQYFGPGTRLLVL.